The 25 T cell receptor beta chains below all came from one sample that was sequenced in a study of human T cells and chemical hapten exposure. TCRdb independently ran MiXCR on the RACE reads; one entry per CDR3 protein. This sample yields about 53,000 distinct CDR3 sequences, of which more than 8% are seen a single time; nearly 10% belongs to the top ten. Time point noted: pre-sensitization, week 0. Treatment noted: therapeutic diphenylcyclopropenone sensitization with weekly scalp DPC. The specimen was whole blood, collected in connection with sensitization to the hapten diphenylcyclopropenone (DPC). These receptors were collected from a man between 35 and 55 years old with alopecia areata. Some clones in this sample may be carry-over from other donors' samples.

This clonotype has a handful of counts. CDR3 amino acids: CASSLTGASTDTQYF. In DNA, the CDR3 is TGTGCCAGCAGCTTGACAGGGGCCAGCACAGATACGCAGTATTTT. The chain is built from TRBV7-3 and TRBJ2-3; 8 nucleotides agree with TRBD1. The trim removed 3 bases at V and 0 bases at J, leaving 2 bases unmatched. The CDR3 covers 15 residues. Per the germline V gene, CDR1 is SGHTA and CDR2 is FQGTGA.

This clonotype was seen at least ten times. The chain recombines TRBV2 with TRBJ2-7; D unresolved. Trimming cost V 0 bases and J 2 bases, with 14 bases left between them. Germline loops: CDR1 SNHLY, CDR2 FYNNEI. This CDR3 is built from 16 residues. The CDR3, as DNA: TGTGCCAGCAGTGAAGCCCCCAGTCTGGGGACCTACGAGCAGTACTTC. Amino acid sequence: CASSEAPSLGTYEQYF.

The chain joins TRBV28 to TRBJ2-2; D call uncertain. V lost 8 bases and J lost 5, with 9 bases in between. This CDR3 spans 12 amino acids. CDR1 is MDHEN and CDR2 is SYDVKM in the germline V gene. CDR3 loop: CASRSWTGELFF. Written as DNA, the CDR3 is TGTGCCAGCCGAAGCTGGACCGGGGAGCTGTTTTTT.

This clonotype was detected only a few times. The chain joins TRBV25-1 to TRBJ1-2; possible D gene TRBD1, 5 bases. CDR3 length equals 16 residues. Germline values: CDR1 MGHDK, CDR2 SYGVNS. V was clipped by 2 bases and J by 2 bases, with 15 bases between them. The chain's CDR3 is CASSEVPGKGNYGYTF. The CDR3 nucleotides are TGTGCCAGCAGTGAAGTACCGGGGAAGGGGAACTATGGCTACACCTTC.

The DNA for the CDR3 is TGCAGCGCCATAGCGGGAGAAGGCGAGCAGTACTTC. Its protein is CSAIAGEGEQYF. This chain connects TRBV29-1 to TRBJ2-7; the match to TRBD2 covers 9 bases. Germline V gives CDR1 SQVTM, CDR2 ANQGSEA. The trim removed 7 bases at V and 6 bases at J, leaving 7 bases unmatched. The CDR3 spans 12 residues.

This clonotype was detected a few times. The chain has TRBV7-9 and TRBJ2-1; D is undetermined. V gave up 1 base and J gave up 1 base, with 5 bases separating them. CDR1 SEHNR and CDR2 FQNEAQ come from the germline V gene (reference sequence). The CDR3 runs to 14 residues. The CDR3, as DNA: TGTGCCAGCAGCTTAGAGGGATCCTACAATGAGCAGTTCTTC. Its protein is CASSLEGSYNEQFF. The full variable domain, rest sourced from reference TRBV7-9 and TRBJ2-1, is DTGVSQNPRHKITKRGQNVTFRCDPISEHNRLYWYRQTLGQGPEFLTYFQNEAQLEKSRLLSDRFSAERPKGSFSTLEIQRTEQGDSAMYLCASSLEGSYNEQFFGPGTRLTVL.

This clonotype was counted ten times or more. The chain couples TRBV11-3 to TRBJ2-4; TRBD2 matches 14 bases. This CDR3 comprises 18 residues. Germline V gives CDR1 SGHNT, CDR2 YENEEA. Trimming at V came to 0 bases and at J to 8 bases, leaving 9 bases not matched to a gene. Here the CDR3 DNA reads TGTGCCAGCAGCTTAGATCTCCCGGGACTAGCGGGAGCGGACATTCAGTACTTC. Protein sequence: CASSLDLPGLAGADIQYF.

This clonotype occurred a few times. This rearrangement joins TRBV6-6 to TRBJ2-1; no firm D call. V gave up 5 bases and J gave up 6 bases, with 5 bases separating them. The CDR3 runs 11 residues. Germline V gives CDR1 MNHNY, CDR2 SVGAGI (reference sequence). As DNA, the CDR3 is TGTGCCAGCAGTACTTCCAATGAGCAGTTCTTC. Amino acid sequence: CASSTSNEQFF.

This clonotype was counted many times. This rearrangement joins TRBV6-5 to TRBJ2-7, with TRBD2 as a possible D gene (7 bases). V lost 2 bases and J 5 bases, leaving 10 bases between the germline ends. This CDR3 has 13 amino acids. Germline V gene sequence: CDR1 MNHEY, CDR2 SVGAGI. The CDR3 nucleotides are TGTGCCAGCAGTTACGGGGGGGGCGACGAGCAGTACTTC. It codes for CASSYGGGDEQYF.

This clonotype has at least ten counts. The rearrangement links TRBV5-1 to TRBJ2-4, with 10 bases fitting TRBD1. CDR1 SGHRS and CDR2 YFSETQ come from the germline V gene. The CDR3 contains 17 residues. The V and J ends lost 4 bases and 6 bases, in that order; junction bases with no gene match: 13. CDR3: CASSAGTGVGAGNIQYF. Here the CDR3 DNA reads TGCGCCAGCAGCGCCGGGACAGGGGTAGGAGCGGGAAACATTCAGTACTTC.

In this sample, this clonotype turned up a few times. The V and J genes are TRBV7-3 and TRBJ1-1, with D uncertain. There are 14 residues in the CDR3. V lost 1 base to trimming and J lost 3 bases, with 9 bases between them. Germline CDR1 SGHTA, CDR2 FQGTGA. DNA of the CDR3: TGTGCCAGCAGCTTAAGCGCAGACCACACTGAAGCTTTCTTT. Translation gives CASSLSADHTEAFF.

This clonotype has a count of ten or more. The chain combines TRBV7-9 with TRBJ2-7; D ambiguous. The V gene's germline CDR1 is SEHNR and CDR2 FQNEAQ (reference sequence). V lost 3 bases and J lost 4, with 7 bases in between. The CDR3 loop spans 12 amino acids. In DNA form, the CDR3 reads TGTGCCAGCAGCTTCGACCGATACGAGCAGTACTTC. Translated, it gives CASSFDRYEQYF.

The J gene is TRBJ2-5, the V gene TRBV5-1; TRBD2 aligns across 8 bases. CDR1 SGHRS and CDR2 YFSETQ come from the germline V gene. The CDR3 runs 13 residues. Trimming at V came to 4 bases and at J to 5 bases, leaving 4 bases not matched to a gene. CDR3: CASSVAGFETQYF. CDR3 in DNA: TGCGCCAGCAGCGTAGCGGGATTTGAGACCCAGTACTTC. Combining the CDR3 with reference TRBV5-1 and TRBJ2-5 gives the whole variable domain KAGVTQTPRYLIKTRGQQVTLSCSPISGHRSVSWYQQTPGQGLQFLFEYFSETQRNKGNFPGRFSGRQFSNSRSEMNVSTLELGDSALYLCASSVAGFETQYFGPGTRLLVL.

This clonotype was seen many times. The chain recombines TRBV11-2 with TRBJ2-7; 11 bases are shared with TRBD1. From germline, CDR1 is SGHAT and CDR2 FQNNGV. V lost 1 base to trimming and J lost 6 bases; unmatched junction nucleotides: 11. The CDR3 is 17 residues long. CDR3 protein: CASSLAAGTGGRREQYF. Here the CDR3 DNA reads TGTGCCAGCAGCTTAGCCGCAGGGACAGGGGGTCGTCGCGAGCAGTACTTC.

This clonotype was observed at least ten times. This chain connects TRBV28 to TRBJ1-1; no firm D call. This CDR3 has 13 residues. V lost 5 bases, J lost 1 base, and 8 bases lay in between. Germline CDR1 reads MDHEN; CDR2 reads SYDVKM. The DNA of the CDR3 is TGTGCCAGCAGTGAGGCGGGGAACACTGAAGCTTTCTTT. Residues: CASSEAGNTEAFF.

This chain uses TRBV9 with TRBJ1-4; weak D call: TRBD1 (6 bases). V lost 4 bases to trimming and J lost 3 bases, with 13 bases between them. Germline V gene sequence: CDR1 SGDLS, CDR2 YYNGEE. The CDR3 length is 15 residues. CDR3 sequence (DNA): TGTGCCAGCAGCCCAGGGGCCGCAGCTAATGAAAAACTGTTTTTT. Its translation: CASSPGAAANEKLFF.

This clonotype has a count of ten or more. The V call is TRBV20-1, the J call TRBJ2-2; D may be TRBD2 (6 bases). The CDR3 is 17 amino acids. Germline V gene data show CDR1 as DFQATT and CDR2 as SNEGSKA (reference sequence). V was shortened by 2 bases and J by 1 base, with 17 bases between the two germline ends. The CDR3 spells CSARPPSLAWNTGELFF. DNA of the CDR3: TGCAGTGCTAGACCCCCCTCCCTAGCGTGGAACACCGGGGAGCTGTTTTTT.

This clonotype occurred a few times. The gene calls are TRBV7-8 and TRBJ2-5; D is unclear. Germline V lookup: CDR1 SGHVS, CDR2 FQNEAQ. V was pared by 5 bases and J by 4 bases, with 8 bases between. This CDR3 spans 12 amino acids. The CDR3: CASSMERETQYF. The CDR3 nucleotides are TGTGCCAGCAGCATGGAGAGAGAGACCCAGTACTTC. Supplemented by reference TRBV7-8 and TRBJ2-5, the full variable domain reads GAGVSQSPRYKVAKRGQDVALRCDPISGHVSLFWYQQALGQGPEFLTYFQNEAQLDKSGLPSDRFFAERPEGSVSTLKIQRTQQEDSAVYLCASSMERETQYFGPGTRLLVL.

This clonotype was found many times. J is TRBJ2-3 and V is TRBV30, with 7 bases identical to TRBD1. This CDR3 has 15 residues. Per the germline V gene, CDR1 is GTSNPN and CDR2 is SVGIG (reference sequence). V trimming: 2 bases; J trimming: 4 bases; junction bases outside the gene matches: 9. The CDR3: CAWSTTGNGADTQYF. CDR3 bases: TGTGCCTGGAGTACGACAGGGAATGGGGCAGATACGCAGTATTTT. Supplemented by reference TRBV30 and TRBJ2-3, the full variable domain reads SQTIHQWPATLVQPVGSPLSLECTVEGTSNPNLYWYRQAAGRGLQLLFYSVGIGQISSEVPQNLSASRPQDRQFILSSKKLLLSDSGFYLCAWSTTGNGADTQYFGPGTRLTVL.

V and J are TRBV6-6 and TRBJ2-7, with 7 bases lining up with TRBD1. CDR1 and CDR2 (germline): MNHNY, SVGAGI (reference sequence). This CDR3 has 15 amino acids. The ends lost 2 bases at V and 4 bases at J; junction bases unmatched: 8. CDR3 loop: CASSYRTGVGYEQYF. DNA for the CDR3: TGTGCCAGCAGTTACCGGACAGGTGTAGGATACGAGCAGTACTTC.

This clonotype turned up a few times. The CDR3 region is CASRQTGAAGEQYF. The CDR3 DNA sequence: TGTGCCAGCCGTCAGACAGGGGCCGCTGGAGAGCAGTACTTC. The chain uses TRBV11-1 and TRBJ2-7; 8 bases match TRBD1. The junction had 13 bases not matched to a gene; V was cut back by 8 bases and J by 7 bases. The germline gives CDR1 SGHAT, CDR2 FQDESV (reference sequence). The CDR3 runs to 14 residues.

This rearrangement joins TRBV6-1 to TRBJ2-3, with 8 bases matching TRBD2. CDR1 and CDR2 from the germline V gene are MNHNS and SASEGT. This CDR3 is 15 amino acids long. The trim removed 4 bases at V and 3 bases at J, leaving 6 bases unmatched. For the CDR3, the DNA is TGTGCCAGCAGTGCGGCGGGAGGAGGGACAGATACGCAGTATTTT. It codes for CASSAAGGGTDTQYF.

This clonotype was seen more than once but under ten times. V and J are TRBV27 and TRBJ2-7; D call uncertain. Germline V lookup: CDR1 MNHEY, CDR2 SMNVEV (reference sequence). V was clipped by 6 bases and J by 4 bases, with 13 bases between them. The CDR3 consists of 13 residues. The CDR3 loop reads CASRPLAQYEQYF. CDR3 in DNA: TGTGCCAGCAGACCCCTCGCTCAGTACGAGCAGTACTTC.

The V gene is TRBV24-1, the J gene TRBJ2-7; D possibly corresponds to TRBD2 (5 bases). The CDR3 has 13 amino acids. Deletions cut 1 base from V and 7 bases from J, with 10 bases between. CDR1 is KGHDR, CDR2 SFDVKD, per germline. The CDR3 sequence: CATSDFAGREQYF. The CDR3 DNA reads TGTGCCACCAGTGATTTCGCGGGCAGAGAGCAGTACTTC.

J is TRBJ2-1 and V is TRBV30; 9 nucleotides line up with TRBD2. Germline CDR1 reads GTSNPN; CDR2 reads SVGIG (reference sequence). Unmatched junction bases numbered 6, after V lost 5 bases and J lost 7 bases. The CDR3 is made up of 13 amino acids. This CDR3 reads CAWGASGVNEQFF. The CDR3 DNA reads TGTGCCTGGGGGGCTAGCGGGGTAAATGAGCAGTTCTTC.